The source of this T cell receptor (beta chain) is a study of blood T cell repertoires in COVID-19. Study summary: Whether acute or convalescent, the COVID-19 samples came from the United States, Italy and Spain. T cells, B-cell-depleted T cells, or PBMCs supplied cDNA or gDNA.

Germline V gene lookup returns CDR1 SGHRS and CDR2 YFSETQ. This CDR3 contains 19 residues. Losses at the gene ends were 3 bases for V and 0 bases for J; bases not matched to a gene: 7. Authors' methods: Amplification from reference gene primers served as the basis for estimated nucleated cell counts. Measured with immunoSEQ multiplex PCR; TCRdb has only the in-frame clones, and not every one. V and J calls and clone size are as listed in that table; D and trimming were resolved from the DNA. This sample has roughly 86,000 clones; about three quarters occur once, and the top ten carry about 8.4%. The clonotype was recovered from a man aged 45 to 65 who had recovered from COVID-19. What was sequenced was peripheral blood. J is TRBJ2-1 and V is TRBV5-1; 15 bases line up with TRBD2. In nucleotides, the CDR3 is TGCGCCAGCAGCTCGGGACTAGCGGGAGGCCGGAGCTCCTACAATGAGCAGTTCTTC. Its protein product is CASSSGLAGGRSSYNEQFF. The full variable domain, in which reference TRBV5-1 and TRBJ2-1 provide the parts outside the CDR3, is KAGVTQTPRYLIKTRGQQVTLSCSPISGHRSVSWYQQTPGQGLQFLFEYFSETQRNKGNFPGRFSGRQFSNSRSEMNVSTLELGDSALYLCASSSGLAGGRSSYNEQFFGPGTRLTVL.